This T cell receptor beta chain was recovered during a study of cytomegalovirus exposure and HLA in healthy donors. Study-level information: Caucasian-associated ancestry cluster membership applied to about four fifths of a few hundred genotyped donors. Study-wide results and limits: The sole available immune exposure information was CMV serostatus. Some 150 TCR beta chains were listed as cytomegalovirus-associated. A later analysis found common viral pathogens apparently linked to several of the most significant clusters.

The V end lost 5 bases, the J end lost 4 bases, and 18 bases lay between the germline ends. Germline CDR1 and CDR2: GTSNPN and SVGIG (reference sequence). The CDR3 contains 16 residues. Primers included in the PCR were 60 Vbeta and 13 Jbeta primers. Only in-frame clones appear in the TCRdb table, and some are missing; sequencing was by immunoSEQ multiplex PCR. The data show approximately 150,000 clones, around 80% seen once. A remark on this clone: Antigen: not known.

The chain couples TRBV30 to TRBJ2-6; maybe TRBD1 (5 bases). The clonotype was recovered from a middle-aged man in good health and CMV-seronegative. Sequencing input: PBMCs. The CDR3 DNA sequence: TGTGCCTGGGGAAAGGGGTCCCTGGAGGGGGCCAACGTCCTGACTTTC. Its translation is CAWGKGSLEGANVLTF.